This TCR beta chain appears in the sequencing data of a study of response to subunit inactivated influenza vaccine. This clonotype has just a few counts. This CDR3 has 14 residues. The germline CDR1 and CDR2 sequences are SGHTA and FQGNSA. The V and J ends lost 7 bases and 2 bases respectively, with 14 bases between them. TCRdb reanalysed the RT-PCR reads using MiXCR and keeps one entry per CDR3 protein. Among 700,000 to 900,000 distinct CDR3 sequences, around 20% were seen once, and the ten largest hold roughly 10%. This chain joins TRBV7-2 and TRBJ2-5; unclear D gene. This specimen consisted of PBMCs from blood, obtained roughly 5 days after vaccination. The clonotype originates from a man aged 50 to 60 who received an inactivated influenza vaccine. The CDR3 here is CASKLSGRQETQYF. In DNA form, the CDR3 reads TGTGCCAGCAAGCTTTCAGGAAGACAAGAGACCCAGTACTTC.